This record looks at one T cell receptor beta chain sequence and its context. The target antigen is unknown. The CDR3 has 13 amino acids. Germline CDR1 and CDR2: SGHRS and YFSETQ. V lost 1 base to trimming and J lost 8 bases, with 12 bases between them. The sample comes from a study of T cell responses to AZD1222 COVID-19 vaccine. General study points: The peak T cell response came first, and repertoires were sampled only after it.

Clones were read by immunoSEQ multiplex PCR, and TCRdb kept only the in-frame ones, dropping some. The sample records around 130,000 clones, roughly 92% being singletons. The chain uses TRBV5-1 and TRBJ1-2, with TRBD1 as a possible D gene (6 bases). The starting material was peripheral blood, obtained on day 0 of AZD1222 vaccination. This receptor was identified in an adult in good health. The CDR3 DNA sequence: TGCGCCAGCAGCTTGTCAGGGGAGGGCGGCTACACCTTC. It is translated as CASSLSGEGGYTF.